This TCR beta chain appears in the sequencing data of a study of cytomegalovirus exposure and HLA in healthy donors. Study-wide findings and caveats: Later on, a genetic analysis was performed. It linked a missense variant in DCLRE1C with V- and J-gene trimming of TCR beta.

With 60 Vbeta and 13 Jbeta primers, the PCR was carried out. Sequencing used immunoSEQ multiplex PCR; TCRdb keeps in-frame clones, though not all of them. Of under 200,000 clones listed, around 78% are singletons. Germline V gives CDR1 SGHNT, CDR2 YYREEE (reference sequence). V shed 7 bases and J 2 bases; nucleotides not matched to a gene: 6. This CDR3 comprises 14 residues. Regarding this clone: What it binds is not known.

The TCR sequence derives from a woman in her thirties or forties in good health and CMV-seronegative. The sample consisted of PBMCs. V and J are TRBV5-4 and TRBJ2-3; 8 nucleotides match TRBD2. The CDR3 loop reads CASASGGFTDTQYF. CDR3 DNA: TGTGCCAGCGCATCGGGGGGGTTCACAGATACGCAGTATTTT.